Included here is one TCR beta chain sequence, with context. The antigen remains unidentified. A read error may be the cause here, since a much bigger clone is one base away. The CDR3 does not end in the conserved phenylalanine or tryptophan, so this is likely a read error. TCRdb itself ran the multiplex PCR reads through MiXCR, one entry per CDR3 protein. The sample records around 290,000 distinct CDR3 sequences, roughly 31% being singletons. Samples came from axillary lymph nodes draining the breast cancer. This entry belongs to a study of breast tumors, draining lymph nodes, adjacent tissues. V dropped 2 bases and J dropped 5; count of bases not matched to a gene: 3. The CDR3 consists of 14 residues. Study results and limitations: Tumor TCR diversity was below lymph nodes but above nontumor tissue. Tumor and nontumor repertoires were significantly more similar in luminal-like than in basal-like breast cancer.

This clonotype was obtained from a female donor with breast cancer. Some clones in this sample may be carry-over from other donors' samples. The sample was axillary lymph node tissue. The V gene is TRBV12-3 or TRBV12-4, the J gene TRBJ2-7, with 10 bases identical to TRBD1. The CDR3 reads CASSLSGTGDEQYL. CDR3 nucleotide sequence: TGTGCCAGCAGTTTATCGGGGACAGGGGACGAGCAGTACCTC.